This T cell receptor beta chain appears in the sequencing data of a study of regulatory T cells in long-lasting Graves disease. Points from the study as a whole: Graves' patients with persistent disease showed TCR diversity lower than patients newly diagnosed.

Building the TCR beta libraries relied on iRepertoire HTBI primers, and CDR3 regions underwent Arm-PCR. TCRdb used MiXCR to reprocess the multiplex PCR reads, holding one entry per CDR3 protein. This table has 300,000 to 400,000 distinct CDR3 sequences, about a sixth appearing once. The time point is: newly diagnosed GD, antithyroid drugs for less than 3 months. From PBMCs, RNA was extracted and then used to make the TCR library. This clonotype was found many times. Its antigen is currently unknown. These sequences were also reported in another study, on T cells in Graves' hyperthyroidism and ophthalmopathy. That source reports: Appearing also in blood were most of the thyroid clonotypes expanded above 0.001.

Sequencing used peripheral blood mononuclear cells (PBMCs), obtained at new diagnosis, from a patient treated with antithyroid drugs. The sequence came from a man in his forties with Graves disease.

Here the CDR3 DNA reads TGTGCCAGCAGCTGGAACAGGGGAAGCTCTGAAGCTTTCTTT. Translated: CASSWNRGSSEAFF. The gene calls are TRBV11-2 and TRBJ1-1; 7 bases are a match to TRBD1. CDR1 is SGHAT, CDR2 FQNNGV, per germline. Trimming at V came to 4 bases and at J to 6 bases, leaving 8 bases not matched to a gene. The CDR3 has 14 residues.